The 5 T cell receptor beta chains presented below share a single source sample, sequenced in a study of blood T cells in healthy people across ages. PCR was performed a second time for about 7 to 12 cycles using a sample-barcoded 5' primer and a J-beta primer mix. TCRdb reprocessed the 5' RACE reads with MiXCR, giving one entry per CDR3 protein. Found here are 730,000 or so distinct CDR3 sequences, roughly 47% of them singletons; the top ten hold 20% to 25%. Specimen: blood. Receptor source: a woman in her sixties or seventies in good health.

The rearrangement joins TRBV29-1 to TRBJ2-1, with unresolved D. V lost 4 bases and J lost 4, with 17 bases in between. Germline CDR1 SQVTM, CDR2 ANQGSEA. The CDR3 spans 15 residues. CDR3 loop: CSVGFSLGMYNEQFF. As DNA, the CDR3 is TGCAGCGTTGGGTTCTCCCTGGGAATGTACAATGAGCAGTTCTTC.

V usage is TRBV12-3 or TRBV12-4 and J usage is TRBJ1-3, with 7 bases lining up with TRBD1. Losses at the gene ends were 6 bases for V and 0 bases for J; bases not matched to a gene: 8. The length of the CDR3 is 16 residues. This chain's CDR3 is CASSLWTGHSGNTIYF. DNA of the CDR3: TGTGCCAGCAGCTTGTGGACAGGCCACTCTGGAAACACCATATATTTT.

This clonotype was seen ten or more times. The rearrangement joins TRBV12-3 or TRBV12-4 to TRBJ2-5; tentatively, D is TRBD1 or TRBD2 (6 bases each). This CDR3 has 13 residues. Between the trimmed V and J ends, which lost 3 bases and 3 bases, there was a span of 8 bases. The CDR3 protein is CASSFRGEETQYF. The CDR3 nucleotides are TGTGCCAGCAGTTTTAGGGGGGAAGAGACCCAGTACTTC.

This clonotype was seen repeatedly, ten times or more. CDR3 coding DNA: TGTGCCAGCAGCTTGAGCGGTACTGGGGAGCAGTTCTTC. This encodes CASSLSGTGEQFF. The chain couples TRBV7-2 to TRBJ2-1, with D perhaps TRBD2 (5 bases). V lost 3 bases and J 10 bases, leaving 13 bases between the germline ends. Germline loops: CDR1 SGHTA, CDR2 FQGNSA. The CDR3 sequence is 13 residues long.

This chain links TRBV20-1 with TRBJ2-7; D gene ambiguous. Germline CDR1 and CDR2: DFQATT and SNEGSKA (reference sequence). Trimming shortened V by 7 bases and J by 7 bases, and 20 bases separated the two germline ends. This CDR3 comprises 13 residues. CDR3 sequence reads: CSVDSGPGSEQYF. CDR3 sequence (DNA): TGCAGTGTCGATAGTGGGCCCGGAAGTGAGCAGTACTTC.